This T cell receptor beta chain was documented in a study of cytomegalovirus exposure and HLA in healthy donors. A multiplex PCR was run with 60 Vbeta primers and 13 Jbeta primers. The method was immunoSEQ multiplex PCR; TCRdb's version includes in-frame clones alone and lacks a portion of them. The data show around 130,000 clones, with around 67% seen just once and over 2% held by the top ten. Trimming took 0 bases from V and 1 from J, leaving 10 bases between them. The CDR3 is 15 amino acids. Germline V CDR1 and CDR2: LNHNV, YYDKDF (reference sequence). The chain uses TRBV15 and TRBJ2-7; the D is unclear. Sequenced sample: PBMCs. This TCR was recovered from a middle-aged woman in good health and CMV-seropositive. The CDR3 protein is CATSREVSASYEQYF. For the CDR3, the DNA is TGTGCCACCAGCAGAGAGGTTAGTGCGTCCTACGAGCAGTACTTC.